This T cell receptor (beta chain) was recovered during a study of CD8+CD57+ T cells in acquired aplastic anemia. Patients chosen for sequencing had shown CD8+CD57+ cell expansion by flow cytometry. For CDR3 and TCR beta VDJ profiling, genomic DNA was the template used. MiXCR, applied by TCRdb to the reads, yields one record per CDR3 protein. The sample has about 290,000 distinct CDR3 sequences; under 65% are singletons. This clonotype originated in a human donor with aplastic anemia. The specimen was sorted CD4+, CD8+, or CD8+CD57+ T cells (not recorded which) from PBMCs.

In nucleotides, the CDR3 is TGTGCCAGCACCCCGGGAGGGGGAACTGAAGCTTTCTTT. This translates into CASTPGGGTEAFF. This sequence joins TRBV12-3 or TRBV12-4 and TRBJ1-1; tentatively, D is TRBD1 (6 bases). V shed 7 bases and J shed 5 bases, with 14 bases lying between them. CDR3 length equals 13 residues.